This TCR beta chain derives from a study of T cells in Graves' hyperthyroidism and ophthalmopathy. General study findings and limits: Model-based prediction identified ophthalmopathy a median around 6.5 months prior to its onset.

About this clonotype itself: What it binds is not known.

TCR beta CDR3 sequences were amplified from RNA transcripts. First-round RT-PCR with HTBI primers amplified the TCR CDR3 region. MiXCR was run by TCRdb on the multiplex PCR reads, yielding one entry per CDR3 protein. The table records 600,000 to 850,000 distinct CDR3 sequences, approximately 19% of them present only once. Germline lookup yields CDR1 SGHVS and CDR2 FQNEAQ. There are 14 residues in the CDR3. The V end was cut by 2 bases, the J end by 3 bases, with 8 bases between. This chain uses TRBV7-8 with TRBJ1-5; D unclear. The origin of this receptor is a woman in her fifties or sixties with Graves' hyperthyroidism that later progressed to Graves' ophthalmopathy. The sample was blood. The CDR3 nucleotides read TGTGCCAGCAGCTTATATGGGCCCAATCAGCCCCAGCATTTT. Encoded protein: CASSLYGPNQPQHF.